The T cell receptor (beta chain) described here comes from a study of T cell responses to AZD1222 COVID-19 vaccine. Sequencing was performed with immunoSEQ multiplex PCR; in TCRdb, only in-frame clones are kept and a portion is missing. The sample has under 150,000 clones, approximately 85% seen once. The CDR3 consists of 13 residues. Looked up from germline, CDR1 is LNHDA and CDR2 is SQIVND (reference sequence). V trimming: 4 bases; J trimming: 3 bases; junction bases outside the gene matches: 2. Here the sequenced sample was peripheral blood, taken 28 days after the second dose of the MenACWY control vaccine. This receptor was identified in an adult who received the MenACWY meningococcal vaccine as a control. The rearrangement uses TRBV19 and TRBJ2-7, with 8 bases identical to TRBD1. CDR3 residues: CASSRQGFYEQYF. The CDR3 DNA reads TGTGCCAGTAGTAGACAGGGGTTCTACGAGCAGTACTTC. The whole variable domain, filled in from reference TRBV19 and TRBJ2-7, reads DGGITQSPKYLFRKEGQNVTLSCEQNLNHDAMYWYRQDPGQGLRLIYYSQIVNDFQKGDIAEGYSVSREKKESFPLTVTSAQKNPTAFYLCASSRQGFYEQYFGPGTRLTVT.